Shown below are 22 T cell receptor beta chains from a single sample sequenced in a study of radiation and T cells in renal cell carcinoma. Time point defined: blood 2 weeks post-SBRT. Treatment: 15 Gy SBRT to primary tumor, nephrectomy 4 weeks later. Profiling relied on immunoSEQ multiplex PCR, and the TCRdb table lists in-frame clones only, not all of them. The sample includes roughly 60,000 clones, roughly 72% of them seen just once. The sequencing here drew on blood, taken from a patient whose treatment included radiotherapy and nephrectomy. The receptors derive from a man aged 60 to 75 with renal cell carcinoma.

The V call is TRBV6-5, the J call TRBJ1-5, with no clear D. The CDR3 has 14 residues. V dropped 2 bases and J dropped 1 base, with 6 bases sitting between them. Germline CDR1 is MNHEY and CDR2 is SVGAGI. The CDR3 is CASSYGSSNQPQHF. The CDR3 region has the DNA TGTGCCAGCAGTTACGGGTCGAGCAATCAGCCCCAGCATTTT.

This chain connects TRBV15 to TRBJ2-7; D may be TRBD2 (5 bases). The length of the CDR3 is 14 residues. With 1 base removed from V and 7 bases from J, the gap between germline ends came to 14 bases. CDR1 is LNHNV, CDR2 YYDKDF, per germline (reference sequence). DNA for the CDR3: TGTGCCACCAGCAGAGTAGTGTCCGAGGGAGAGCAGTACTTC. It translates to CATSRVVSEGEQYF.

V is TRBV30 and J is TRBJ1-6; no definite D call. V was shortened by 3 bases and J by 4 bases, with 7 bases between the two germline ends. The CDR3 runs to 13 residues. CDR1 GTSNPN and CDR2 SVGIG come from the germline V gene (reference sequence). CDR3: CAWRSLYNSPLHF. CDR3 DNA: TGTGCCTGGAGAAGTCTGTATAATTCACCCCTCCACTTT. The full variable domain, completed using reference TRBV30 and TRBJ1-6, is SQTIHQWPATLVQPVGSPLSLECTVEGTSNPNLYWYRQAAGRGLQLLFYSVGIGQISSEVPQNLSASRPQDRQFILSSKKLLLSDSGFYLCAWRSLYNSPLHFGNGTRLTVT.

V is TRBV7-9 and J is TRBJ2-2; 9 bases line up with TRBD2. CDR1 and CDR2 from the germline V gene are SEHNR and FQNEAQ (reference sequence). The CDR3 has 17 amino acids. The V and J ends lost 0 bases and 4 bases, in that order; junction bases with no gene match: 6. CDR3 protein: CASSLALDSGSTGELFF. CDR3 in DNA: TGTGCCAGCAGCTTAGCGCTGGATAGCGGGAGCACCGGGGAGCTGTTTTTT.

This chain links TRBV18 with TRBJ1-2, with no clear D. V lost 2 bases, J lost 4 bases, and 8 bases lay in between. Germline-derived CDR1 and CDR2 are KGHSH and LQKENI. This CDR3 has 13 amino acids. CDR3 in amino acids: CASSPEGSYGYTF. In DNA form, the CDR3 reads TGTGCCAGCTCACCAGAGGGATCCTATGGCTACACCTTC. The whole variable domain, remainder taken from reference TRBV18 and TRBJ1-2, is NAGVMQNPRHLVRRRGQEARLRCSPMKGHSHVYWYRQLPEEGLKFMVYLQKENIIDESGMPKERFSAEFPKEGPSILRIQQVVRGDSAAYFCASSPEGSYGYTFGSGTRLTVV.

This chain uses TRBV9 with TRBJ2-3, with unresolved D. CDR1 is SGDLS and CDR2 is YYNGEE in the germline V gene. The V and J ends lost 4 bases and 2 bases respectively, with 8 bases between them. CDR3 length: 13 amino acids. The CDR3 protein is CASSSPNTDTQYF. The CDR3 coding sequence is TGTGCCAGCAGCTCACCGAACACAGATACGCAGTATTTT.

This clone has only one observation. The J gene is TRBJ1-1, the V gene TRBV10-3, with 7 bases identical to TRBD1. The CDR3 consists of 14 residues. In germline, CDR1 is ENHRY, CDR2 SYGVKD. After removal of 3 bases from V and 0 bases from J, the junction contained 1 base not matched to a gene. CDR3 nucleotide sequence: TGTGCCATCAGTGAAGGGACAGTGAACACTGAAGCTTTCTTT. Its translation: CAISEGTVNTEAFF.

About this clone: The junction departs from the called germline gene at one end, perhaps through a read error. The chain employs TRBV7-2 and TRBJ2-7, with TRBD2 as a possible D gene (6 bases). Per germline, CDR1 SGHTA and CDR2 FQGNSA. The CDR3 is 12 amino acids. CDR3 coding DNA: TGTGCCAGCAGCTTAGACTCAGCCGGGGGAGACTTC. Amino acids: CASSLDSAGGDF.

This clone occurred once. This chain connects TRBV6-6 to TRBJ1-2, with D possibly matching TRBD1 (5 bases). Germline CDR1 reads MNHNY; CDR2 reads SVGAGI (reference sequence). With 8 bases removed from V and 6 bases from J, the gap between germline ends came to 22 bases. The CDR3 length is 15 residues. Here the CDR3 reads CASRDSPFMDDGYTF. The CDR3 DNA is TGTGCCAGCCGGGACTCGCCGTTTATGGATGATGGCTACACCTTC.

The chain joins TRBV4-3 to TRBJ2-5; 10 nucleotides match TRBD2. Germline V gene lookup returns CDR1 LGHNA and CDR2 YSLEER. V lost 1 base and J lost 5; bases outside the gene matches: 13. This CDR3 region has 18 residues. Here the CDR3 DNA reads TGCGCCAGCAGCCAAGGGGGATTCCTAGCGGGGGCGCGGGAGACCCAGTACTTC. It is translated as CASSQGGFLAGARETQYF.

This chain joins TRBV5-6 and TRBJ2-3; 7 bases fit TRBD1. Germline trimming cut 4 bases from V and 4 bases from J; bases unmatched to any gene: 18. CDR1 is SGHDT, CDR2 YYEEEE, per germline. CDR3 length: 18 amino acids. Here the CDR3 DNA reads TGTGCCAGCAGCCTCCTCCCAGGGGGACACCGGGCCCCAGATACGCAGTATTTT. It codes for CASSLLPGGHRAPDTQYF.

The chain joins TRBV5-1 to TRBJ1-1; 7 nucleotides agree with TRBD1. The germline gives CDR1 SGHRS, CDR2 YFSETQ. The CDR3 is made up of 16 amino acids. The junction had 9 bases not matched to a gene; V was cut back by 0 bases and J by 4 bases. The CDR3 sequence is CASSLGRQGAGTEAFF. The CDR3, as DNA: TGCGCCAGCAGCTTGGGGAGACAGGGCGCTGGCACTGAAGCTTTCTTT.

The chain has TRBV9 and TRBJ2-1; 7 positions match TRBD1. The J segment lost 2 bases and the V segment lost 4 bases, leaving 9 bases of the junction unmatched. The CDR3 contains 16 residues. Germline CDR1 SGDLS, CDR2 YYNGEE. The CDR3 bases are TGTGCCAGCAGCCCCCTAACCCAGGGGGCCTACAATGAGCAGTTCTTC. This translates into CASSPLTQGAYNEQFF.

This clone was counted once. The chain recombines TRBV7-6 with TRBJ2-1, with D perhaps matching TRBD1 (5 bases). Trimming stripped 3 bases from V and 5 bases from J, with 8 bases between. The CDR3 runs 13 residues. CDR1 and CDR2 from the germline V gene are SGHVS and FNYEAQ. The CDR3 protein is CASSLEQDNEQFF. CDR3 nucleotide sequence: TGTGCCAGCAGCTTGGAACAGGACAATGAGCAGTTCTTC.

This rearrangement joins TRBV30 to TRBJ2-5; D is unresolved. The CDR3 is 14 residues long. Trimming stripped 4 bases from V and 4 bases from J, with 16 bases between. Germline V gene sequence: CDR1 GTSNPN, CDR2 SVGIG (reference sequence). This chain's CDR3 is CAWTGRFTGETQYF. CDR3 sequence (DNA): TGTGCCTGGACAGGAAGATTTACGGGAGAGACCCAGTACTTC.

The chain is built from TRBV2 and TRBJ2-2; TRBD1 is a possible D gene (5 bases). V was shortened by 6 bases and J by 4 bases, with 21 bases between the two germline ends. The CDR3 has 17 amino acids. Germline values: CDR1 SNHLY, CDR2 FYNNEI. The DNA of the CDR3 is TGTGCCAGCAGCCCCAGGGCCGTGGCGTCGGGCACCGGGGAGCTGTTTTTT. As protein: CASSPRAVASGTGELFF.

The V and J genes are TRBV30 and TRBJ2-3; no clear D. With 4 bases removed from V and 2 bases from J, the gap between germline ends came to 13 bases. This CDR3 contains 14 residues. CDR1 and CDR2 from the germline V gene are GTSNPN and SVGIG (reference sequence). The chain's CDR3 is CAWNYRRPTDTQYF. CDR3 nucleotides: TGTGCCTGGAATTATCGCCGGCCCACAGATACGCAGTATTTT.

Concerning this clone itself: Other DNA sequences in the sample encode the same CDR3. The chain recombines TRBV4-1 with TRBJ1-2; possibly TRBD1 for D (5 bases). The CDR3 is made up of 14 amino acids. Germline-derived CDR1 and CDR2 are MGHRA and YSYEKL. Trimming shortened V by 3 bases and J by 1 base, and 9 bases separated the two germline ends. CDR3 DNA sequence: TGCGCCAGCAGCCACGAGGGGCGTAACTATGGCTACACCTTC. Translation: CASSHEGRNYGYTF.

The CDR3 nucleotides are TGTGCCAGCAGGCAAGACAGGGAGACCTACGAGCAGTACGTC. Amino acid sequence: CASRQDRETYEQYV. This chain connects TRBV6-5 to TRBJ2-7; 7 nucleotides match TRBD1. The CDR3 is made up of 14 amino acids. Germline CDR1 and CDR2: MNHEY and SVGAGI. The ends lost 6 bases at V and 2 bases at J; junction bases unmatched: 7.

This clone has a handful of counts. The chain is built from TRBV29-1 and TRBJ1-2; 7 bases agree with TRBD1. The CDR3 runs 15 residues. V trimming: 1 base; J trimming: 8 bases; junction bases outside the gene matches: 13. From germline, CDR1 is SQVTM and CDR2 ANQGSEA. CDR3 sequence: CSVEVSPQGLGGYTF. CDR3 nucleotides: TGCAGCGTTGAAGTATCCCCACAGGGGCTCGGCGGCTACACCTTC.

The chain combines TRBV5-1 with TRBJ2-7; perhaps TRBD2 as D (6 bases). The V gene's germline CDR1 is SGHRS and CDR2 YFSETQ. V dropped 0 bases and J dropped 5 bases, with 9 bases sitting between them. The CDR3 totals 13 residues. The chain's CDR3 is CASSLGWGDEQYV. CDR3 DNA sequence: TGCGCCAGCAGCTTGGGGTGGGGGGACGAGCAGTACGTC.

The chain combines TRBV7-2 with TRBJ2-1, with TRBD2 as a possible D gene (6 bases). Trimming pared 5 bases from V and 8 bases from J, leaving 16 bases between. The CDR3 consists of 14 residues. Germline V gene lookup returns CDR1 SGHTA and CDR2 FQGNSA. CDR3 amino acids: CASSIPGLFHEQFF. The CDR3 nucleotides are TGTGCCAGCAGCATCCCCGGACTATTCCATGAGCAGTTCTTC.